This TCR beta chain was recorded in a study of shared clonotypes between healthy human individuals. TCRdb's copy holds only in-frame clones and misses some; the assay was immunoSEQ multiplex PCR. This table has roughly 760,000 clones, approximately 74% appearing once. V was clipped by 6 bases and J by 4 bases, with 15 bases between them. The CDR3 is 14 amino acids. Germline loops: CDR1 MNHEY, CDR2 SMNVEV (reference sequence). The source of this sequence is a woman aged 25 to 39 in good health. The source material was memory CD4+ T cells sorted from blood. Regarding subset: CD45RA-negative fraction. The rearrangement links TRBV27 to TRBJ1-2, with no clear D. This CDR3 is CASSLHGGSYGYTF. The CDR3 DNA is TGTGCCAGCAGCCTCCATGGCGGATCCTATGGCTACACCTTC.